The rows below give T cell receptor beta chains drawn from one sample of a study of T cell responses to AZD1222 COVID-19 vaccine. The repertoire was sequenced with immunoSEQ multiplex PCR; TCRdb's copy has only in-frame clones and lacks some. The sample has 110,000 to 150,000 clones, roughly 88% seen once. The input for sequencing was peripheral blood, taken 28 days after the second AZD1222 dose. The receptors were sampled from an adult who received the AZD1222 COVID-19 vaccine. Each CDR3 is given with its conserved first and last residue. Fields, in order: V gene, D gene, J gene, clone size, CDR3 DNA, CDR3 protein. D genes are given only for firm matches. The listing skips clone size in some rows; elsewhere it reads once, few, many or a size class.

>TRBV6-5|-|TRBJ1-2|-
TGTGCCAGCAGCGACAGGACTCGGGGCTACACCTTC
CASSDRTRGYTF
>TRBV14|TRBD2|TRBJ2-7|-
TGTGCCAGCAGTTTGGGACTAGGTCGGGACTACGAGCAGTACTTC
CASSLGLGRDYEQYF
>TRBV6-1|-|TRBJ2-7|-
TGTGCCAGCAGTGAGTTATCCTACGAGCAGTACTTC
CASSELSYEQYF
>TRBV18|-|TRBJ1-1|-
TGTGCCAGCTCACCACAGGGGAACACTGAAGCTTTCTTT
CASSPQGNTEAFF
>TRBV10-3|-|TRBJ1-5|-
TGTGCCTCGACTCCTGAGGGGAATCAGCCCCAGCATTTT
CASTPEGNQPQHF
>TRBV19|TRBD1|TRBJ1-1|once
TGTGCCAGTAGTATGGGGCCAGGGGGAGGAAAAACTGAAGCTTTCTTT
CASSMGPGGGKTEAFF
>TRBV2|TRBD1|TRBJ2-1|few
TGTGCCAGCCGACAGGGGTCTTACAATGAGCAGTTCTTC
CASRQGSYNEQFF
>TRBV18|-|TRBJ1-6|-
TGTGCCAGCTCGGGAGGTGGTGGGAATAATTCACCCCTCCACTTT
CASSGGGGNNSPLHF
>TRBV7-3|TRBD2|TRBJ2-2|-
TGTGCCAGCAGCTTACTAGCGGGAGTAGACACCGGGGAGCTGTTTTTT
CASSLLAGVDTGELFF
>TRBV6-5|TRBD1|TRBJ2-3|-
TGTGCCAGCAGTTGGACAGGGGAGACAGATACGCAGTATTTT
CASSWTGETDTQYF
>TRBV6-1|-|TRBJ1-2|-
TGTGCCAGCAGTGAATCGACAGCTTACTATGGCTACACCTTC
CASSESTAYYGYTF
>TRBV19|-|TRBJ2-2|-
TGTGCCAGTAGTATTCTTCAGGGGCGGGACACCGGGGAGCTGTTTTTT
CASSILQGRDTGELFF
>TRBV6-4|-|TRBJ2-1|-
TGTGCCAGCAGTGACTCGGAGGGGGGGCCCAATGAGCAGTTCTTC
CASSDSEGGPNEQFF
>TRBV24-1|-|TRBJ2-1|-
TGTGCCACCAGTAACCTCAATGAGCAGTTCTTC
CATSNLNEQFF
>TRBV7-9|TRBD2|TRBJ2-7|-
TGTGCCAGCAGCCCCGGACTAGCGGGAGTTTACGAGCAGTACTTC
CASSPGLAGVYEQYF
>TRBV19|-|TRBJ1-5|-
TGTGCCAGTAGTATACAGGCTCATTATAGCAATCAGCCCCAGCATTTT
CASSIQAHYSNQPQHF
>TRBV25-1|TRBD1|TRBJ1-4|once
TGTGCCAGCAGTGCCAGGGGGCGGAATGAAAAACTGTTTTTT
CASSARGRNEKLFF
>TRBV5-1|-|TRBJ1-1|-
TGCGCCAGCAGCTTGGGCCAGACCTACACTGAAGCTTTCTTT
CASSLGQTYTEAFF
>TRBV3-1/TRBV3-2|TRBD1|TRBJ2-5|once
TGTGCCAGCAGCCCTAGACAGGGGTGGCAAGAGACCCAGTACTTC
CASSPRQGWQETQYF
>TRBV9|-|TRBJ1-5|-
TGTGCCAGCAGCGTAGGAGGGGCCCCCAATCAGCCCCAGCATTTT
CASSVGGAPNQPQHF
>TRBV9|-|TRBJ2-2|-
TGTGCCAGCAGGCGAAGTACGAACACCGGGGAGCTGTTTTTT
CASRRSTNTGELFF
>TRBV9|-|TRBJ2-1|-
TGTGCCAGCAGCGTAGGCCAGGCCAACAATGAGCAGTTCTTC
CASSVGQANNEQFF
>TRBV7-2|TRBD1|TRBJ1-2|-
TGTGCCAGCAGCTTACTGGACAGGGGAGACTATGGCTACACCTTC
CASSLLDRGDYGYTF
>TRBV5-1|-|TRBJ2-7|-
TGCGCCAGCAGCTTGGTAGGGAGCAACAACGAGCAGTACTTC
CASSLVGSNNEQYF
>TRBV5-4|-|TRBJ2-3|-
TGTGCCACCCGAGCGCCTGAACAGGGTAGCACAGATACGCAGTATTTT
CATRAPEQGSTDTQYF
>TRBV12-3/TRBV12-4|-|TRBJ1-4|-
TGTGCCAGCAGTTTGGGGTGGGAAAAACTGTTTTTT
CASSLGWEKLFF
>TRBV7-9|TRBD1|TRBJ1-1|-
TGTGCCAGCAGCTCCGGACAGGGAAACACTGAAGCTTTCTTT
CASSSGQGNTEAFF